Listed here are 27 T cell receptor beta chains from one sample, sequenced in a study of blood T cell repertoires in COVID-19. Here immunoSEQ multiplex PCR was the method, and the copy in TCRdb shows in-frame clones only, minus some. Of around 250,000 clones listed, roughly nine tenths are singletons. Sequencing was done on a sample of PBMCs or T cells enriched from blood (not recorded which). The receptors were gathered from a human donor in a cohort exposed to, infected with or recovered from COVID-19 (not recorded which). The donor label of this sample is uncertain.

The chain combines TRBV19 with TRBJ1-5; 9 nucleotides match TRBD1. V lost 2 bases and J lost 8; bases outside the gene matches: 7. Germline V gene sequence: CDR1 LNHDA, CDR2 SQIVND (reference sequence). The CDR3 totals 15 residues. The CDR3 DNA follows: TGTGCCAGTAGTATACGGGGACAGGGAGGCAAGCCCCAGCATTTT. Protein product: CASSIRGQGGKPQHF.

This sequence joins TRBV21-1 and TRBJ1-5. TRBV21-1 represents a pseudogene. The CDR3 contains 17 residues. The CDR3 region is CASSNISPGLGNQPQHF. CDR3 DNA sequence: TGTGCCAGCAGCAATATTTCACCGGGACTGGGCAATCAGCCCCAGCATTTT.

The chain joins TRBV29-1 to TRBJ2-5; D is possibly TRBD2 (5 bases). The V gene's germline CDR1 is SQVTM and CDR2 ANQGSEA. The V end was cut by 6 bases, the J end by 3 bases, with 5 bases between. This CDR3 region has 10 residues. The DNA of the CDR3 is TGCAGCGTGGAGGAAGAGACCCAGTACTTC. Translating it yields CSVEEETQYF.

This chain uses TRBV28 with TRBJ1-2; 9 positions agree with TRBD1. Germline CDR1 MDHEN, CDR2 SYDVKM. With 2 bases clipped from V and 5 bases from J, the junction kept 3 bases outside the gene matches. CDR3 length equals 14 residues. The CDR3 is CASSLTDRGYGYTF. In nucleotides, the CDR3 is TGTGCCAGCAGTTTAACCGACAGGGGGTATGGCTACACCTTC.

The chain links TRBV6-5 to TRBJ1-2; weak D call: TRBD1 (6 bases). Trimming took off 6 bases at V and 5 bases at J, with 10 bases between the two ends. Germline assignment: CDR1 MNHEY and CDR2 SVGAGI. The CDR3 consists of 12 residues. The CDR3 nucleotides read TGTGCCAGCAGCACAGGGCGGTATGGCTACACCTTC. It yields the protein CASSTGRYGYTF.

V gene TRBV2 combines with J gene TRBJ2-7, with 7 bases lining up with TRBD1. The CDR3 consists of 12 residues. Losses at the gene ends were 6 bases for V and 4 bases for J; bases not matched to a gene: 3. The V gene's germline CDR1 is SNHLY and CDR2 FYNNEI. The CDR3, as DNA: TGTGCCAGCAGCCGACAGGGTTACGAGCAGTACTTC. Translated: CASSRQGYEQYF.

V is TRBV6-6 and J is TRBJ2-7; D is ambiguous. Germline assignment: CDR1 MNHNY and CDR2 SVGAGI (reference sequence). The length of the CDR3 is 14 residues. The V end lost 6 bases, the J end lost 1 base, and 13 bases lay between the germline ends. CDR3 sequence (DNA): TGTGCCAGCAGCTCTGTCCAGGTTTCCTACGAGCAGTACTTC. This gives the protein CASSSVQVSYEQYF.

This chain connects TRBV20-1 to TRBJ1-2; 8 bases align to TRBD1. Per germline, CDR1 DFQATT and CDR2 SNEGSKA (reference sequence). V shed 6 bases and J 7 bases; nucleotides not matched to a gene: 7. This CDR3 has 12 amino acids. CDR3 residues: CSASGQGTGYTF. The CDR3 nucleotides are TGCAGTGCCAGTGGACAGGGCACTGGCTACACCTTC.

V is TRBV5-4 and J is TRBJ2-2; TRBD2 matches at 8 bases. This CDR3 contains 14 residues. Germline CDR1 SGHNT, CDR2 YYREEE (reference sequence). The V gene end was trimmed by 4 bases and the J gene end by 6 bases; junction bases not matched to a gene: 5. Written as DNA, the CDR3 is TGTGCCAGCAGCCCAGCGGGGGTGGCCGGGGAGCTGTTTTTT. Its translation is CASSPAGVAGELFF.

CDR3 nucleotides: TGTGCCTGGAAGGGAGGAGCAGGGTTATCCGACACTGAAGCTTTCTTT. Its translation is CAWKGGAGLSDTEAFF. V usage is TRBV30 and J usage is TRBJ1-1, with a tentative D call TRBD1 (5 bases). Trimming took off 4 bases at V and 3 bases at J, with 21 bases between the two ends. CDR3 size: 16 residues. Germline CDR1 and CDR2: GTSNPN and SVGIG (reference sequence).

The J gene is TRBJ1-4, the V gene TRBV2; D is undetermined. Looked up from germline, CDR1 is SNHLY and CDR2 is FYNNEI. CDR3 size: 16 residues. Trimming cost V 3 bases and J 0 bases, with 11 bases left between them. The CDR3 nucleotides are TGTGCCAGCAGTGAGGAGCACCTAGCAACTAATGAAAAACTGTTTTTT. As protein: CASSEEHLATNEKLFF.

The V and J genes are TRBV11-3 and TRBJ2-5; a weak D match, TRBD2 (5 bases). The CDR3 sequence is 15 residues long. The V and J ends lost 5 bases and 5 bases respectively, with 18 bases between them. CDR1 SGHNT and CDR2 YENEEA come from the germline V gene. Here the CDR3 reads CASSPGDTRGETQYF. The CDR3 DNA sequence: TGTGCCAGCAGCCCCGGGGATACTAGAGGCGAGACCCAGTACTTC.

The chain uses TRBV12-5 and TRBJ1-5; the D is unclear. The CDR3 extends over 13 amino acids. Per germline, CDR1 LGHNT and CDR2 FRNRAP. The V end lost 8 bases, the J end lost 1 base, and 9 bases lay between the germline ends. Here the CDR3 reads CASLGESNQPQHF. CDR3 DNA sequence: TGTGCTAGTTTGGGAGAAAGCAATCAGCCCCAGCATTTT.

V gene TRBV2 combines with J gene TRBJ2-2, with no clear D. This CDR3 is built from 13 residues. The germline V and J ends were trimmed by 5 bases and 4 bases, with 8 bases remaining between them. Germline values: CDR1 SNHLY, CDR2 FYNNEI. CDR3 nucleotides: TGTGCCAGCAGTTTAGCATCCACCGGGGAGCTGTTTTTT. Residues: CASSLASTGELFF. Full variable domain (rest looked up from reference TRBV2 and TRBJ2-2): EPEVTQTPSHQVTQMGQEVILRCVPISNHLYFYWYRQILGQKVEFLVSFYNNEISEKSEIFDDQFSVERPDGSNFTLKIRSTKLEDSAMYFCASSLASTGELFFGEGSRLTVL.

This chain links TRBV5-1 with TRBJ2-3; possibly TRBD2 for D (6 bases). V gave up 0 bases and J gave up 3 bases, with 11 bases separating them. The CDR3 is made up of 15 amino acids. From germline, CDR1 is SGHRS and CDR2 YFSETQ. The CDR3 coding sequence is TGCGCCAGCAGCTTGGGCGGGGATACGACAGATACGCAGTATTTT. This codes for CASSLGGDTTDTQYF.

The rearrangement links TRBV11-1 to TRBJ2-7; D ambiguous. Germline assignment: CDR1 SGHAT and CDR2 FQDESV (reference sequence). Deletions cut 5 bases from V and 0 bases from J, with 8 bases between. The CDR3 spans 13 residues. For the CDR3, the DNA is TGTGCCAGCAGCCGACCAGGCTCCTACGAGCAGTACTTC. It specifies CASSRPGSYEQYF.

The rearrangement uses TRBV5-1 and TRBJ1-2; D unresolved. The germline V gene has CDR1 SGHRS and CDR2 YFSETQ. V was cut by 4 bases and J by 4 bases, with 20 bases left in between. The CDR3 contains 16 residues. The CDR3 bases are TGCGCCAGCAGCCGGTCCGGGTCCTCAACCTCCTATGGCTACACCTTC. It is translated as CASSRSGSSTSYGYTF.

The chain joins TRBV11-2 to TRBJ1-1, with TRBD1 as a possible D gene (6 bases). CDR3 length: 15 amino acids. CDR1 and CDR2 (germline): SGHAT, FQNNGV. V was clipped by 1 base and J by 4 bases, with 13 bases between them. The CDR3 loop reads CASSLGRGGLTEAFF. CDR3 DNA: TGTGCCAGCAGCTTAGGTAGGGGGGGGCTCACTGAAGCTTTCTTT.

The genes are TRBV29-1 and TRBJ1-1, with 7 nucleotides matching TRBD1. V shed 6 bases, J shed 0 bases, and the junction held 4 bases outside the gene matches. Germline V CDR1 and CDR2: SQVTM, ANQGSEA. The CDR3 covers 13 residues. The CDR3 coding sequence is TGCAGCGTCGCCGGGACAGTGAACACTGAAGCTTTCTTT. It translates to CSVAGTVNTEAFF.

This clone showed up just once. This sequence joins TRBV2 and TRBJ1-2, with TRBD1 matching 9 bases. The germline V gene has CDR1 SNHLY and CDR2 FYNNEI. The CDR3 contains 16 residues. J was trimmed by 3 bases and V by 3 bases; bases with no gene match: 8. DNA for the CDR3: TGTGCCAGCAGTGACCCGGGACAGGGAAGTGACTATGGCTACACCTTC. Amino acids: CASSDPGQGSDYGYTF.

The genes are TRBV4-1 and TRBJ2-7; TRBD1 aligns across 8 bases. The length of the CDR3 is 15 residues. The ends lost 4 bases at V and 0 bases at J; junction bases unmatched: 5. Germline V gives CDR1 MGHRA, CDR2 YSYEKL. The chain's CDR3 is CASSLDREASYEQYF. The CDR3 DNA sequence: TGCGCCAGCAGCCTGGACAGGGAGGCCTCCTACGAGCAGTACTTC.

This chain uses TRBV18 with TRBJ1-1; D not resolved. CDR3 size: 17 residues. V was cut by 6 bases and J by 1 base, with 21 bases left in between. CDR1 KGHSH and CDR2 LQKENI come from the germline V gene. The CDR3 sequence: CASSANVPRVSNTEAFF. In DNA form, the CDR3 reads TGTGCCAGCTCCGCGAACGTCCCACGGGTATCGAACACTGAAGCTTTCTTT.

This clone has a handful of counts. CDR3 nucleotides: TGTGCCAGCAGCCTTGCGGGGCCTACAAACGTGTATGGCTACACCTTC. Protein sequence: CASSLAGPTNVYGYTF. The chain carries TRBV4-2 and TRBJ1-2; tentatively, D is TRBD1 (5 bases). The CDR3 contains 16 residues. Per the germline V gene, CDR1 is LGHNA and CDR2 is YNFKEQ. V was cut by 4 bases and J by 5 bases, with 20 bases left in between.

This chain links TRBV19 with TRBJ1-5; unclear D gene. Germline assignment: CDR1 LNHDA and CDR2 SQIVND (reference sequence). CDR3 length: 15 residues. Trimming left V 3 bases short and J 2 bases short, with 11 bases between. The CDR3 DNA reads TGTGCCAGTAGTATCGAGGTATTGGGCAATCAGCCCCAGCATTTT. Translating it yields CASSIEVLGNQPQHF.

As DNA, the CDR3 is TGCGCCAGCAGCCCGGTAGGCGGGGGGGACCGCAATGAGCAGTTCTTC. Its protein product is CASSPVGGGDRNEQFF. This chain joins TRBV5-1 and TRBJ2-1; the match to TRBD2 covers 9 bases. Trimming removed 4 bases from V and 6 bases from J; junction bases left unmatched: 11. The CDR3 is 16 amino acids. Germline-derived CDR1 and CDR2 are SGHRS and YFSETQ.

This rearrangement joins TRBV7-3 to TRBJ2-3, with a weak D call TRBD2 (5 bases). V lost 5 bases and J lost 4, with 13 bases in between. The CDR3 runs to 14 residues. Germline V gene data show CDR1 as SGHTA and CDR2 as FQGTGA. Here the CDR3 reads CASSRSGRADTQYF. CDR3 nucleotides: TGTGCCAGCAGCCGGTCCGGGCGGGCAGATACGCAGTATTTT.

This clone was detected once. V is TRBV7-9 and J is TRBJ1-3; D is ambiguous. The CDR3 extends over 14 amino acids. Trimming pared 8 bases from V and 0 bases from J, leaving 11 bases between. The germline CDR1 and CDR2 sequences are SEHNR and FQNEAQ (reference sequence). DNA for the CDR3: TGTGCCAGCTCTAGTTTGATCTCTGGAAACACCATATATTTT. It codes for CASSSLISGNTIYF.